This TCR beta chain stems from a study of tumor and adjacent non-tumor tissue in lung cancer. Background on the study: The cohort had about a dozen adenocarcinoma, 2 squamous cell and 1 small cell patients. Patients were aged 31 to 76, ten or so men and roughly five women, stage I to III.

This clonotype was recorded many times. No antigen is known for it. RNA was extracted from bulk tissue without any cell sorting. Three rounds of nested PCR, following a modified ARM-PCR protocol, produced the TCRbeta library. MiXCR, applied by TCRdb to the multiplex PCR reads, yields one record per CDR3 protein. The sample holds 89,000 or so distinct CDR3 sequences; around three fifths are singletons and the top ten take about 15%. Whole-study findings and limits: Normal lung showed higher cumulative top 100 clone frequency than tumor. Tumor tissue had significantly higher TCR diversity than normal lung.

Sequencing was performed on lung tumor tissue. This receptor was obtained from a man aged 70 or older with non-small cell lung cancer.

The CDR3 region has the DNA TGTGCCAGCAGCTTAAGGAGGGCGGGGGTCCCCAGCCCTAGCTCCTACAATGAGCAGTTCTTC. Its protein is CASSLRRAGVPSPSSYNEQFF. V gene TRBV7-8 combines with J gene TRBJ2-1, with 7 nucleotides matching TRBD2. CDR3 length: 21 residues. Germline CDR1 and CDR2: SGHVS and FQNEAQ. V was pared by 2 bases and J by 0 bases, with 19 bases of the junction left unmatched.